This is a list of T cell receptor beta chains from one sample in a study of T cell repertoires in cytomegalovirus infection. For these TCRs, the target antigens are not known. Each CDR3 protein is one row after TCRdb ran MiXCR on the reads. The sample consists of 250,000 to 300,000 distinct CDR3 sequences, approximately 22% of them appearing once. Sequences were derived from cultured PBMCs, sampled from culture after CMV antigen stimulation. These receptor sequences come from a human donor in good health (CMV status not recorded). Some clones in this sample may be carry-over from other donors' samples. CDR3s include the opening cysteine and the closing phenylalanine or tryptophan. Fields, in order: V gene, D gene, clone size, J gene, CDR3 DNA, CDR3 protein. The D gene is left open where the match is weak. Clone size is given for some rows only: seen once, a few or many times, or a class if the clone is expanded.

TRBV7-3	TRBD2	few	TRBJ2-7	TGTGCCAGCAGCAACCGAGCGGGAGGATACGAGCGGCAGTACTTC	CASSNRAGGYERQYF
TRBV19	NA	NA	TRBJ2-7	TGTGCCAGTCAACGGACCTCCGTCCTCGGCGAGCAGTACTTC	CASQRTSVLGEQYF
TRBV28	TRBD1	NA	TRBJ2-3	TGTGCCAGCAGTTCCTGGAGGGACAGGGGGAGCACAGATACGCAGTATTTT	CASSSWRDRGSTDTQYF
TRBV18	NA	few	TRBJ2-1	TGTGCCAGCTCACCACGCGGCGCGGGACCGACGGATGAGCAGTTCTTC	CASSPRGAGPTDEQFF
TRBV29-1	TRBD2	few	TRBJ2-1	TGCAGCGTTAGACTAGCGGGAGTCAATGAGCAGTTCTTC	CSVRLAGVNEQFF
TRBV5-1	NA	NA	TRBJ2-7	TGCGCCAGCAGCAGGGACGGCCAATACGAGCAGTACTTC	CASSRDGQYEQYF
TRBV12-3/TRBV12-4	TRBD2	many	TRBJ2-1	TGTGCCAGCGCAGACCATAGGTGGGAGGGCTCCCACAATGAGCAGTTCTTC	CASADHRWEGSHNEQFF
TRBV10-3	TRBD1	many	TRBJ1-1	TGTGCCATCAGGGGACAGGGGCTGTGGACTGAAGCTTTCTTT	CAIRGQGLWTEAFF
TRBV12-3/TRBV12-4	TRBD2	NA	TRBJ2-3	TGTGCCAGCAGTTCTAAGCGGGGGTTCACAGATACGCAGTATTTT	CASSSKRGFTDTQYF
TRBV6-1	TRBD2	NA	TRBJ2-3	TGTGCCAGCAGTGAAACGGGAGGTATTGGGACAGATACGCAGTATTTT	CASSETGGIGTDTQYF
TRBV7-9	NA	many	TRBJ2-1	TGTGCCAGCAGCTTCGGGAATGAGCAGTTCTTC	CASSFGNEQFF
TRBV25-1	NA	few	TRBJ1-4	TGTGCCAGTGAGGGGGGGGGTGAGGAAAAACTGTTTTTT	CASEGGGEEKLFF
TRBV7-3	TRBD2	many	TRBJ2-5	TGTGCCAGCAGCTTCGGACTAGCGGGAGTATCAGAGACCCAGTACTTC	CASSFGLAGVSETQYF
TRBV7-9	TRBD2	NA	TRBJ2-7	TGTGCCAGCAGCTCATCCCCGGCGGGAGGAACCTACGAGCAGTACTTC	CASSSSPAGGTYEQYF
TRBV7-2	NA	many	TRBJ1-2	TGTGCCAGCAGCTTAATCGGCCGCCAGGAATATGGCTACACCTTC	CASSLIGRQEYGYTF
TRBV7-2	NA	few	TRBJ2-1	TGTGCCAGCAGCTTCCCGGTCGGAGGGCCCGGACTGCCTCGAAGCTCCTACAATGAGCAGTTCTTC	CASSFPVGGPGLPRSSYNEQFF
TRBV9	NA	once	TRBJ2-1	TGTGCCAGCAGCCCGAGGGTCCTCTCCAATGAGCAGTTCTTC	CASSPRVLSNEQFF
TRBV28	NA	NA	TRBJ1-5	TGTGCCAGCAGCTCCGACACGCTGCTCGATCAGCCCCAGCATTTT	CASSSDTLLDQPQHF
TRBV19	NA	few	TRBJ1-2	TGTGCCAGTAGTATAGCTACGGGGCCCCCTTATGGCTACACCTTC	CASSIATGPPYGYTF
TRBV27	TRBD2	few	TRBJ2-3	TGTGCCAGCAGCCGACTAGCGGGGACGGCAGATACGCAGTATTTT	CASSRLAGTADTQYF
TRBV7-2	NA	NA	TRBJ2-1	TGTGCCAGCAGCCTCCTCTCAGGGGGACTGGTCAATGAGCAGTTCTTC	CASSLLSGGLVNEQFF
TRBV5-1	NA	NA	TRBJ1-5	TGCGCCAGCAGCCCCGGGGACAAATTCAATCAGCCCCAGCATTTT	CASSPGDKFNQPQHF
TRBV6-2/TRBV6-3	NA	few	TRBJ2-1	TGTGCCAGCCGCAACGGGGAGGTGTTCTTC	CASRNGEVFF
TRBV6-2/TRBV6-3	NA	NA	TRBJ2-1	TGTGCCAGCAGTCGGGGGGAGCAGTTCTTC	CASSRGEQFF
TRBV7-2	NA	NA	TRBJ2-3	TGTGCCAGCAGCTTGAGCATGAAAGTAGCGCTTAGCACAGATACGCAGTATTTT	CASSLSMKVALSTDTQYF
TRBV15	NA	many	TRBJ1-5	TGTGCCACCAGCAGAGATCGACCGCAGCCCCAGCATTTT	CATSRDRPQPQHF
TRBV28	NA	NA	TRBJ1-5	TGTGCCAGCCAACTCCGGGTCTATCCCCAGCATTTT	CASQLRVYPQHF